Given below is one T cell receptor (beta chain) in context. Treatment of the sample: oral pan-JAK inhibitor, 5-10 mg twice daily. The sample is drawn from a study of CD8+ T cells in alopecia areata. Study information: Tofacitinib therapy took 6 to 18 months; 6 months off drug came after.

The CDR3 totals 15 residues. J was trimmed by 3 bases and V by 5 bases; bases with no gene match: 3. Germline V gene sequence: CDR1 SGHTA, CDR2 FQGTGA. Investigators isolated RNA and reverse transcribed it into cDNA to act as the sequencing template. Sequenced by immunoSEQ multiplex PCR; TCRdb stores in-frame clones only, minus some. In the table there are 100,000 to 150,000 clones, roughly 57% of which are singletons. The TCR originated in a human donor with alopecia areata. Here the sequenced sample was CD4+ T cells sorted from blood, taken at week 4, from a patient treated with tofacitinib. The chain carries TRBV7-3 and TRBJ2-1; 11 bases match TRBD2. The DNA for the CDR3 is TGTGCCAGCAGCCCTAGCGGGGGGTACTACAATGAGCAGTTCTTC. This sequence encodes CASSPSGGYYNEQFF.